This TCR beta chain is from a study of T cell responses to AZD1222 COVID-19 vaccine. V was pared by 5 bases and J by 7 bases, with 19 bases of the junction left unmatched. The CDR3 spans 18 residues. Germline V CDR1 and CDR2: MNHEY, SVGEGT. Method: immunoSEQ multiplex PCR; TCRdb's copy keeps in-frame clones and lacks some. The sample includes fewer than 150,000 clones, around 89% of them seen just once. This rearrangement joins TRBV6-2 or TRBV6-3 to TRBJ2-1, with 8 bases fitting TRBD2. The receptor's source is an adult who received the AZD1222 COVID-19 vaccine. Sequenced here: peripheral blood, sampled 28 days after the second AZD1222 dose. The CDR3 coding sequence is TGTGCCAGCAGTCAAGGACTAGCTAGGAGAAAAGGTGATAATGAGCAGTTCTTC. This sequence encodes CASSQGLARRKGDNEQFF.